This record concerns one TCR beta chain sequence. There is no known antigen for this receptor. No qualities accompany the bases; no much larger clone lies one base away. Library prep was done by the immunoSEQ multiplex PCR assay. Each sample had roughly 90,000 TCR templates assayed by the deep sequencing platform. Genomic DNA extracted from sorted T cells was used for TCRbeta CDR3 sequencing. From the authors' description of their analysis: The R programming language was used for clonal analysis of the TCRbeta CDR3 data. Unstimulated samples were compared with post-reaction CFSE-low samples to define alloreactive CD4+ and CD8+ clones. By matching sequences to the repertoires of sorted unstimulated Treg and non-Treg cells, each alloreactive CD4+ clone was assigned a regulatory or non-regulatory origin. Imported from immuneACCESS, the table was reduced by TCRdb to in-frame sequences with V and J called. These copies leave out some clones; in studies compared against another copy, an unresolved V gene accounts for under half, and the cause of the remainder is not known. V, J and clone size were drawn from that table, and D and trimming were deduced from the DNA. This sample is represented by some 120,000 clones; over 85% of them were singletons. Roughly 0.16% of the sample comes from the top ten.

TCRbeta CDR3 sequencing was performed on sorted unstimulated T cells and on proliferating T cells recovered from mixed lymphocyte reactions. Fresh whole blood from nine to eleven HLA-typed healthy donors was used to isolate PBMCs. To map where alloreactive clones came from, unstimulated CD4+ non-regulatory T cells were FACS-sorted. As encoded in the germline V gene, CDR1 is ENHRY while CDR2 is SYGVKD. Cut back by 0 bases and 9 bases, the V and J ends lie 8 bases apart. Counted from cysteine to phenylalanine, this CDR3 has 12 amino acids. Of all the DNA, just the CDR3 is kept, 36 bases in frame from base 1. This entry comes from a study of siplizumab effects on memory and regulatory T cells (dated by TCRdb to about 2019). As for the study more broadly: The study looked at the effect of siplizumab, an anti-CD2 antibody, on alloreactive T-cell subsets in allogeneic mixed lymphocyte reactions made from human PBMCs.

Summary of the overall study and its limitations: Of the alloreactive CD4+ clones that could be mapped, the Treg-derived share averaged about 63% with siplizumab compared with around 25% in control reactions. Whether proliferating Tregs from siplizumab cultures were suppressive was not functionally confirmed. For roughly 75-97% of proliferating CD4+ or CD8+ clones, no naive or memory phenotype could be assigned. Because sequences at frequencies below about 10^-5 were poorly captured, only a minor fraction of alloreactive clones could be mapped back to unstimulated subsets. Unstimulated naive T cells appeared more diverse than memory T cells, and naive cells seemed to contribute substantially to the alloresponse. The cumulative frequency of alloreactive sequences that could be traced back to unstimulated CD4+ memory T cells was significantly reduced by siplizumab.

The chain is assembled from TRBV10-3 and TRBJ1-2, with the D gene call left open. The source of this sequence is a human donor in good health. Specimen: non-Treg CD4+ T cells sorted from blood. The sample's cell subset or site label, decoded: FACS-sorted unstimulated CD4+ non-regulatory T cells. CDR3 protein: CAISESGWSYTF. In nucleotides, the sequence is TGTGCCATCAGTGAGTCTGGATGGAGCTACACCTTC.